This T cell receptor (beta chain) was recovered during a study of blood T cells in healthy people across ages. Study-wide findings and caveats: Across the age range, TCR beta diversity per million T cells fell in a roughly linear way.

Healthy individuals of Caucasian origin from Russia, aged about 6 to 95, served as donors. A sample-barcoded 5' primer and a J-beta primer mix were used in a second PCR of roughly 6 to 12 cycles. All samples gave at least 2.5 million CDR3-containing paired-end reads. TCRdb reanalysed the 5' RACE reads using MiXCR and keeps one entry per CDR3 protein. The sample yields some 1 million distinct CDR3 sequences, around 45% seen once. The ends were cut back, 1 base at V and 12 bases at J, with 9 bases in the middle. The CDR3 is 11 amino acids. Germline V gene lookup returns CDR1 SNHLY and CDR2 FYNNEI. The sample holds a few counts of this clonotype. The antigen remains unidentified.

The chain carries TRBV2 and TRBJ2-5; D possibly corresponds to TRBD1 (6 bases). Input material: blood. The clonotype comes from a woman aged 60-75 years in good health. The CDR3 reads CASSEDRVKYF. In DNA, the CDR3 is TGTGCCAGCAGTGAAGACAGGGTAAAGTACTTC.